This TCR beta chain was obtained from a study of shared clonotypes between healthy human individuals. Study information: For every donor, three CD4 naive, three CD4 memory, two CD8 naive and one CD8 memory plates were used. Study-level results: The generation probabilities recorded for non-shared clonotypes fell below those of clonotypes shared by all four donors. Collection of samples was limited to blood; tissue repertoires likely differ. Naive subsets generally had larger estimated richness than memory subsets.

Selected positively for CCR7 and CD45RO-negative, naive CD8 cells excluded terminally differentiated effector memory CD45RA+ cells. Germline V gene sequence: CDR1 SGHRS, CDR2 YFSETQ. The CDR3 sequence is 12 residues long. Trimming shortened V by 5 bases and J by 0 bases, and 5 bases separated the two germline ends. To note about this clone: Its target is unknown.

Sequenced by immunoSEQ multiplex PCR; TCRdb stores in-frame clones only, minus some. The sample includes roughly 1,800,000 clones, 85% to 95% seen only once; the top ten take more than 0.9%. Sequenced: naive CD8+ T cells sorted from blood. This chain connects TRBV5-1 to TRBJ1-1; D is ambiguous. This TCR was sampled from a young man in good health. This chain's CDR3 is CASRRVNTEAFF. As DNA, the CDR3 is TGCGCCAGCAGGCGAGTGAACACTGAAGCTTTCTTT.